The 2 T cell receptor beta chains below all came from one sample that was sequenced in a study of CXCR3-negative and CXCR3-positive naive CD8 T cells. The study's findings and limits: Comparison of naive cells showed more hydrophobic TRB CDR3s in CXCR3-positive than in CXCR3-negative naive cells.

Through 5' RACE with UMI labels, the TRB cDNA libraries were prepared. TCRdb re-called the 5' RACE reads and gives one entry per CDR3 protein, without DNA. Its table lists about 94,000 distinct CDR3 sequences. These receptors have no identified antigens. The sequenced material came from naive CXCR3+ CD8+ T cells from blood. Subset described: CD45RO-CCR7+CD27+CD95- naive CD8+ T cells expressing CXCR3 (TNR3+). All receptors derive from a human donor in good health. Some clones in this sample may be carry-over from other donors' samples.

The CDR3 reads CASKSLGVDEQYF. The chain uses TRBV6-5 and TRBJ2-7; TCRdb proposes TRBD1, but this gene call is untestable without DNA. The CDR3 loop spans 13 amino acids. Germline CDR1 MNHEY, CDR2 SVGAGI.

The V call is TRBV5-6, the J call TRBJ2-5; checking the TCRdb D call of TRBD1 is not possible without DNA. Per the germline V gene, CDR1 is SGHDT and CDR2 is YYEEEE. CDR3 length equals 14 residues. CDR3 loop: CASSLDRGPETQYF.